A selection of T cell receptor beta chains follows, all from one sample in a study of shared clonotypes between healthy human individuals. The assay was immunoSEQ multiplex PCR, and TCRdb's table has in-frame clones only and misses some. The sample shows 450,000 to 500,000 clones, 79% of them seen only once. Sequenced material: PBMCs. These TCRs come from a woman aged 40 to 49 in good health. Some clones in this sample may be carry-over from other donors' samples. CDR3s include the opening cysteine and the closing phenylalanine or tryptophan. D genes are given only for firm matches. Clone size is given for some rows only: seen once, a few or many times, or a class if the clone is expanded.

D: TRBD2
size: NA
V: TRBV27
J: TRBJ2-3
CDR3: CASRPPLSGTSTDTQYF
DNA: TGTGCCAGCAGACCACCTCTCAGCGGGACTAGCACAGATACGCAGTATTTT

D: NA
size: NA
V: TRBV5-1
J: TRBJ1-3
CDR3: CASSVSARHNGNTIYF
DNA: TGCGCCAGCAGCGTCTCGGCCCGGCATAATGGAAACACCATATATTTT

D: NA
size: NA
V: TRBV7-2
J: TRBJ2-2
CDR3: CASSWWSGELFF
DNA: TGTGCCAGCAGCTGGTGGAGCGGGGAGCTGTTTTTT

D: NA
size: NA
V: TRBV9
J: TRBJ1-4
CDR3: CASSAQGSATNEKLFF
DNA: TGTGCCAGCAGCGCACAGGGCTCTGCAACTAATGAAAAACTGTTTTTT

D: NA
size: NA
V: TRBV11-2
J: TRBJ2-5
CDR3: CASSLMGAEQETQYF
DNA: TGTGCCAGCAGCTTGATGGGGGCAGAACAAGAGACCCAGTACTTC

D: TRBD1
size: NA
V: TRBV5-1
J: TRBJ1-2
CDR3: CASSLDRGPLLAGYTF
DNA: TGCGCCAGCAGCTTGGACAGGGGGCCTCTGCTAGCTGGCTACACCTTC

D: TRBD1
size: NA
V: TRBV10-3
J: TRBJ1-2
CDR3: CAISRQGANYGYTF
DNA: TGTGCCATCAGTCGACAGGGGGCCAACTATGGCTACACCTTC

D: NA
size: NA
V: TRBV6-5
J: TRBJ1-1
CDR3: CASSYSVEEPNTEAFF
DNA: TGTGCCAGCAGTTACTCGGTCGAAGAACCCAACACTGAAGCTTTCTTT

D: NA
size: once
V: TRBV4-3
J: TRBJ2-1
CDR3: CASSQAGEQFF
DNA: TGCGCCAGCAGCCAAGCAGGAGAGCAGTTCTTC

D: NA
size: NA
V: TRBV7-9
J: TRBJ1-5
CDR3: CASSPGRAGDQPQHF
DNA: TGTGCCAGCAGCCCGGGCCGAGCAGGGGATCAGCCCCAGCATTTT

D: NA
size: once
V: TRBV6-1
J: TRBJ2-7
CDR3: CASSVLSGTALAGEQYF
DNA: TGTGCCAGCAGTGTTCTCTCCGGGACAGCTCTAGCGGGCGAGCAGTACTTC